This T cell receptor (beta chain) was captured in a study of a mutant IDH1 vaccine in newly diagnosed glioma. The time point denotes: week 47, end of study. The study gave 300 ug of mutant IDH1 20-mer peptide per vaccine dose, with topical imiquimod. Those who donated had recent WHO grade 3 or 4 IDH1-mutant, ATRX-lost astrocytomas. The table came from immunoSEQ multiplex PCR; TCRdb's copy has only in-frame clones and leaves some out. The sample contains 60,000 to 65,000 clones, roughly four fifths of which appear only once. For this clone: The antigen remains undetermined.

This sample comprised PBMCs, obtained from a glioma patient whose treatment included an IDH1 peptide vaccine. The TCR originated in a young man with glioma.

The CDR3 coding sequence is TGTGCCAGCATGACTAGCGCAGATACGCAGTATTTT. It yields the protein CASMTSADTQYF. The chain joins TRBV6-5 to TRBJ2-3; 8 nucleotides match TRBD2. With V trimmed by 7 bases and J by 4 bases, 1 base remained unmatched. CDR1 and CDR2 (germline): MNHEY, SVGAGI. The CDR3 consists of 12 residues.